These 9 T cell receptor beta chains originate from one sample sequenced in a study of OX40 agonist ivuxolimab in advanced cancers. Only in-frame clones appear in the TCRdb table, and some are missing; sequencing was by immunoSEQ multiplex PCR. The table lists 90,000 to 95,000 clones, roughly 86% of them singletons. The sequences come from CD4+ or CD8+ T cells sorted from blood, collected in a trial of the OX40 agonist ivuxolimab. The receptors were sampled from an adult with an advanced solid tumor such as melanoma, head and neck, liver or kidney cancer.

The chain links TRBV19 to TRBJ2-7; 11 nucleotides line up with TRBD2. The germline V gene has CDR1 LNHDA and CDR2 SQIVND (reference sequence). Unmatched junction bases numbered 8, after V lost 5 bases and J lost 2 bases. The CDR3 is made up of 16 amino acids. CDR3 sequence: CASSSLAGGPPYEQYV. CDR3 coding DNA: TGTGCCAGTAGTTCCTTAGCGGGAGGGCCTCCCTACGAGCAGTACGTC.

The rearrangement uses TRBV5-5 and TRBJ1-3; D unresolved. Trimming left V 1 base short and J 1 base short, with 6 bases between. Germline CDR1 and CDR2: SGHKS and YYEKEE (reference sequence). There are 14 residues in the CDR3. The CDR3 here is CASSLSGSGNTIYF. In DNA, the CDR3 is TGTGCCAGCAGCTTGTCGGGTTCTGGAAACACCATATATTTT. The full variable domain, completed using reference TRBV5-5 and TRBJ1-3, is DAGVTQSPTHLIKTRGQQVTLRCSPISGHKSVSWYQQVLGQGPQFIFQYYEKEERGRGNFPDRFSARQFPNYSSELNVNALLLGDSALYLCASSLSGSGNTIYFGEGSWLTVV.

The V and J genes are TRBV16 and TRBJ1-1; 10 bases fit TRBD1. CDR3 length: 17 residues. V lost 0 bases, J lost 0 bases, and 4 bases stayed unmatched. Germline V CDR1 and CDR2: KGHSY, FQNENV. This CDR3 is CASSQSGQGRMNTEAFF. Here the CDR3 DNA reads TGTGCCAGCAGCCAATCGGGACAGGGGCGCATGAACACTGAAGCTTTCTTT.

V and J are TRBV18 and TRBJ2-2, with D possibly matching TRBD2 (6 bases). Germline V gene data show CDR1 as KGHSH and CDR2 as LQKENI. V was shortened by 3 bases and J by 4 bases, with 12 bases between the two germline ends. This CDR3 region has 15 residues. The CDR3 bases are TGTGCCAGCTCACCTCAGGGACTGATCACCGGGGAGCTGTTTTTT. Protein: CASSPQGLITGELFF. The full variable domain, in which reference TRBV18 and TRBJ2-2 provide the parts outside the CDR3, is NAGVMQNPRHLVRRRGQEARLRCSPMKGHSHVYWYRQLPEEGLKFMVYLQKENIIDESGMPKERFSAEFPKEGPSILRIQQVVRGDSAAYFCASSPQGLITGELFFGEGSRLTVL.

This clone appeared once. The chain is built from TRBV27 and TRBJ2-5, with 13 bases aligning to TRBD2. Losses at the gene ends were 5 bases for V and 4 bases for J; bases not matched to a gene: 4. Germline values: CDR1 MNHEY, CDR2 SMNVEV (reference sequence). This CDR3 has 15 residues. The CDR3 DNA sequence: TGTGCCAGCAGTCCGGGACTAGCGGGATCAGAGACCCAGTACTTC. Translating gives CASSPGLAGSETQYF.

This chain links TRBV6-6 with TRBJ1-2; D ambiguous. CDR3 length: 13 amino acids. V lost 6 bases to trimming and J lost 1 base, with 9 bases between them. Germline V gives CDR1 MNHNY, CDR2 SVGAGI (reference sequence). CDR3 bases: TGTGCCAGCAGCCCGGGGATTAACTATGGCTACACCTTC. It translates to CASSPGINYGYTF.

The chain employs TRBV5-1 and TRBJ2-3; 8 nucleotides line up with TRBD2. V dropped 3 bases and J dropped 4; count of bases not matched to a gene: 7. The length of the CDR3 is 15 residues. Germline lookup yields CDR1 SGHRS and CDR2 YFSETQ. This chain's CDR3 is CASSSGLENADTQYF. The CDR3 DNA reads TGCGCCAGCAGCTCGGGACTAGAGAACGCAGATACGCAGTATTTT.

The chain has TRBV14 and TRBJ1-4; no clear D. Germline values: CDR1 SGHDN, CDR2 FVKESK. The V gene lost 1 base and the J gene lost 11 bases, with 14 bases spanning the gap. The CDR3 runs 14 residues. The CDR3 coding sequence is TGTGCCAGCAGCCAAGTCCTGTCTATGGGGAAACTGTTTTTT. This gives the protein CASSQVLSMGKLFF.

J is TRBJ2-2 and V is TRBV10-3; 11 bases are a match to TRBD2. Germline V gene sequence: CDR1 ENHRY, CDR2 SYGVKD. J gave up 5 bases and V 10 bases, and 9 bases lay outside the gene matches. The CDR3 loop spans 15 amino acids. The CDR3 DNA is TGTGCCAGTCGACCGGGACTAGCGGATACCGGGGAGCTGTTTTTT. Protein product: CASRPGLADTGELFF.